Each of the 15 T cell receptor beta chains below was sequenced from the same sample in a study of siplizumab effects on memory and regulatory T cells. This table comes from immunoSEQ multiplex PCR, and its TCRdb copy is limited to in-frame clones, with some not included. This table has about 48,000 clones, less than 90% appearing once. Sequenced input: naive CD8+ T cells sorted from blood. Every receptor here comes from a human donor in good health.

V usage is TRBV19 and J usage is TRBJ2-7; D is unresolved. Germline CDR1 LNHDA, CDR2 SQIVND (reference sequence). The CDR3 is 14 amino acids. V was cut by 3 bases and J by 0 bases, with 9 bases left in between. CDR3 sequence reads: CASSIGTSSYEQYF. The CDR3 DNA reads as TGTGCCAGTAGTATTGGCACAAGCTCCTACGAGCAGTACTTC.

The chain recombines TRBV7-9 with TRBJ2-1; 9 bases fit TRBD2. Losses at the gene ends were 6 bases for V and 6 bases for J; bases not matched to a gene: 15. Germline loops: CDR1 SEHNR, CDR2 FQNEAQ (reference sequence). The CDR3 spans 17 residues. The CDR3 nucleotides are TGTGCCAGCAGTGATATACGAGCGGGGGGTCCCTTCAATGAGCAGTTCTTC. Protein product: CASSDIRAGGPFNEQFF.

J is TRBJ1-1 and V is TRBV14; D not resolved. Germline lookup yields CDR1 SGHDN and CDR2 FVKESK. The CDR3 length is 13 residues. V was trimmed by 4 bases and J by 4 bases, leaving 10 bases between them. CDR3 amino acids: CASSPGLGTEAFF. The CDR3 region has the DNA TGTGCCAGCAGCCCCGGGCTGGGCACTGAAGCTTTCTTT.

J is TRBJ2-7 and V is TRBV5-6, with D unclear. The ends were cut back, 4 bases at V and 1 base at J, with 9 bases in the middle. This CDR3 is 13 amino acids long. Germline V gene data show CDR1 as SGHDT and CDR2 as YYEEEE. In nucleotides, the CDR3 is TGTGCCAGCAGCCGGACCGGTTCCTACGAGCAGTACTTC. Amino acids: CASSRTGSYEQYF.

The sample holds a few counts of this clone. The chain couples TRBV2 to TRBJ1-2, with 9 bases matching TRBD1. Losses at the gene ends were 5 bases for V and 4 bases for J; bases not matched to a gene: 8. This CDR3 spans 15 amino acids. Germline values: CDR1 SNHLY, CDR2 FYNNEI. CDR3 nucleotides: TGTGCCAGCAGTAACCCGGGACAGGGCCCCTATGGCTACACCTTC. This sequence encodes CASSNPGQGPYGYTF.

The V and J genes are TRBV9 and TRBJ2-3; D might be TRBD2 (6 bases). Germline loops: CDR1 SGDLS, CDR2 YYNGEE. V was clipped by 0 bases and J by 3 bases, with 14 bases between them. The CDR3 runs to 16 residues. Here the CDR3 DNA reads TGTGCCAGCAGCGTAGGGAGGGTCACTTTTACAGATACGCAGTATTTT. Translating gives CASSVGRVTFTDTQYF.

V is TRBV5-6 and J is TRBJ2-1; TRBD2 might be the D (7 bases). Per the germline V gene, CDR1 is SGHDT and CDR2 is YYEEEE. CDR3 size: 14 residues. The germline V and J ends were trimmed by 4 bases and 6 bases, with 14 bases remaining between them. CDR3 DNA: TGTGCCAGCAGCACGGGCGGGGGCTTCAATGAGCAGTTCTTC. This gives the protein CASSTGGGFNEQFF.

The rearrangement uses TRBV7-9 and TRBJ1-2, with D possibly TRBD1 on 6 matching bases. The CDR3 extends over 14 amino acids. The V end was cut by 1 base, the J end by 1 base, with 7 bases between. From germline, CDR1 is SEHNR and CDR2 FQNEAQ (reference sequence). The CDR3, as DNA: TGTGCCAGCAGCTTAGTCAGGGGTAACTATGGCTACACCTTC. Its protein product is CASSLVRGNYGYTF. Based on the CDR3 plus reference TRBV7-9 and TRBJ1-2, the full variable domain is DTGVSQNPRHKITKRGQNVTFRCDPISEHNRLYWYRQTLGQGPEFLTYFQNEAQLEKSRLLSDRFSAERPKGSFSTLEIQRTEQGDSAMYLCASSLVRGNYGYTFGSGTRLTVV.

The chain has TRBV7-9 and TRBJ2-7; D possibly matches TRBD1 or TRBD2 (5 bases each). The CDR3 loop spans 13 amino acids. Trimming removed 5 bases from V and 6 bases from J, with 14 bases in between. Per germline, CDR1 SEHNR and CDR2 FQNEAQ (reference sequence). Here the CDR3 reads CASSEGRGTEQYF. CDR3 coding DNA: TGTGCCAGCAGCGAGGGACGGGGAACCGAGCAGTACTTC.

The V and J genes are TRBV29-1 and TRBJ2-1, with TRBD2 matching over 8 bases. The CDR3 is 13 residues long. Germline V CDR1 and CDR2: SQVTM, ANQGSEA. Germline trimming cut 7 bases from V and 3 bases from J; bases unmatched to any gene: 5. CDR3: CSAVAGLYNEQFF. The CDR3 region has the DNA TGCAGCGCTGTAGCGGGGCTCTACAATGAGCAGTTCTTC.

J is TRBJ2-1 and V is TRBV9; TRBD1 might be the D (6 bases). CDR3 length: 17 residues. Per the germline V gene, CDR1 is SGDLS and CDR2 is YYNGEE. V was shortened by 3 bases and J by 0 bases, with 16 bases between the two germline ends. The CDR3 DNA sequence: TGTGCCAGCAGCGAAGCGACTACAGGGAGCTCCTACAATGAGCAGTTCTTC. Protein: CASSEATTGSSYNEQFF. The whole variable domain, filled in from reference TRBV9 and TRBJ2-1, reads DSGVTQTPKHLITATGQRVTLRCSPRSGDLSVYWYQQSLDQGLQFLIQYYNGEERAKGNILERFSAQQFPDLHSELNLSSLELGDSALYFCASSEATTGSSYNEQFFGPGTRLTVL.

The count of this clone is one. The genes are TRBV7-9 and TRBJ2-7; 8 bases agree with TRBD2. V was clipped by 2 bases and J by 4 bases; unmatched bases: 19. CDR1 and CDR2 (germline): SEHNR, FQNEAQ (reference sequence). This CDR3 is 19 amino acids long. The CDR3 here is CASSLNLSGSTRLPYEQYF. CDR3 nucleotides: TGTGCCAGCAGCTTAAATTTGAGCGGGAGCACACGACTACCGTACGAGCAGTACTTC.

The gene calls are TRBV19 and TRBJ1-1, with D unclear. The CDR3 loop spans 11 amino acids. Germline-derived CDR1 and CDR2 are LNHDA and SQIVND (reference sequence). V lost 7 bases to trimming and J lost 5 bases, with 8 bases between them. CDR3 region: CASIAGTEAFF. The CDR3 nucleotides are TGTGCCAGTATCGCAGGAACTGAAGCTTTCTTT.

The V gene is TRBV19, the J gene TRBJ2-2; unclear D gene. The CDR3 has 13 amino acids. Germline loops: CDR1 LNHDA, CDR2 SQIVND (reference sequence). Between the trimmed V and J ends, which lost 3 bases and 6 bases, there was a span of 8 bases. The DNA for the CDR3 is TGTGCCAGTAGTATGGGATTCCCCGGGGAGCTGTTTTTT. Amino acid sequence: CASSMGFPGELFF.

V gene TRBV19 combines with J gene TRBJ1-3; maybe TRBD1 (6 bases). The CDR3 loop spans 15 amino acids. Germline V lookup: CDR1 LNHDA, CDR2 SQIVND (reference sequence). The V end lost 6 bases, the J end lost 0 bases, and 12 bases lay between the germline ends. The CDR3 DNA reads as TGTGCCAGTAGACCGACAGGACGCTCTGGAAACACCATATATTTT. It yields the protein CASRPTGRSGNTIYF.